This TCR beta chain was obtained from a study of T-cell memory formation after mild COVID-19. V lost 4 bases and J lost 8, with 21 bases in between. This CDR3 contains 15 residues. The germline gives CDR1 SGHRS, CDR2 YFSETQ. Constant-segment primers served in 5'RACE that generated TCR alpha and TCR beta cDNA libraries bearing sample barcodes and UMIs. Using its own MiXCR run on the 5' RACE reads, TCRdb lists one record per CDR3 protein. This sample yields about 310,000 distinct CDR3 sequences, of which just under 20% are seen a single time; around a fifth belongs to the top ten. The sample taken for sequencing was PBMCs or a T cell subset sorted from them (not recorded which). The receptor comes from a young man who had mild COVID-19 (a few samples of this study predate the infection). Cell type and time point are not known. The rearrangement uses TRBV5-1 and TRBJ2-5; D possibly uses TRBD1 or TRBD2 (6 bases each). The CDR3 bases are TGCGCCAGCAGCCCTGGACACGACGGAGGGGGAACCCAGTACTTC. It yields the protein CASSPGHDGGGTQYF.